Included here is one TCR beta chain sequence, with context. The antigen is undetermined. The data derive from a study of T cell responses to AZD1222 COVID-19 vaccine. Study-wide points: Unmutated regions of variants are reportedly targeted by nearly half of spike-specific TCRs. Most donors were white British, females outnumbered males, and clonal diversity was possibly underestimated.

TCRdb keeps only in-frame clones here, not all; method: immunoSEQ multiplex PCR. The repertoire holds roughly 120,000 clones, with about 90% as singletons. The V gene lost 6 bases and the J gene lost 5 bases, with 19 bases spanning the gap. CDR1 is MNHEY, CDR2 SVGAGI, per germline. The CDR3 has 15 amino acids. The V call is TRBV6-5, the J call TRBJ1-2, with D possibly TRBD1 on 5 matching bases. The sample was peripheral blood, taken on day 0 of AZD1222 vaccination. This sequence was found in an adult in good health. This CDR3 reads CASSTDRLSWYGYTF. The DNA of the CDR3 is TGTGCCAGCAGCACAGACAGACTTTCATGGTATGGCTACACCTTC.